This T cell receptor beta chain was recorded in a study of OX40 agonist ivuxolimab in advanced cancers. Trimming took off 7 bases at V and 2 bases at J, with 12 bases between the two ends. This CDR3 contains 13 residues. CDR1 and CDR2 (germline): SQVTM, ANQGSEA. It was autoimmune disease history or systemic immunosuppression that excluded patients. Points on this clone: Its matching antigen is unknown.

Here immunoSEQ multiplex PCR was the method, and the copy in TCRdb shows in-frame clones only, minus some. The sample shows about 99,000 clones, around 94% of them seen only once. Overall study results and limits: With doses of 0.1 to 3.0 mg/kg, CD4+ and CD8+ blood T cells had undergone clonal expansion by week 6.

This material consisted of CD4+ or CD8+ T cells sorted from blood, taken in a trial of the OX40 agonist ivuxolimab. The V and J genes are TRBV29-1 and TRBJ2-1; D may correspond to TRBD1 or TRBD2 (5 bases each). The origin of this receptor is an adult with an advanced solid tumor such as melanoma, head and neck, liver or kidney cancer. The DNA for the CDR3 is TGCAGCGCCCGGGACGCTGCCTACAATGAGCAGTTCTTC. Its translation is CSARDAAYNEQFF.